This TCR beta chain stems from a study of CD8 T cells in Susac syndrome. RNA amounts of about 0.5 to 1 ug underwent reverse transcription with random hexamers. An immunoSEQ multiplex PCR amplified TCR beta CDR3 over 54 Vbeta and 13 Jbeta. A single record per CDR3 protein comes from TCRdb applying MiXCR to the immunoSEQ multiplex PCR reads. This table holds approximately 130,000 distinct CDR3 sequences, around nine tenths found once. This clonotype was obtained from a human donor with multiple sclerosis. Sequencing was done on a sample of CD8+ T cells from PBMCs.

The CDR3 sequence: CSVEDLAGGSYNEQFF. The CDR3 DNA follows: TGCAGCGTTGAAGACCTTGCGGGAGGCTCCTACAATGAGCAGTTCTTC. The chain is built from TRBV29-1 and TRBJ2-1; 8 nucleotides line up with TRBD2. In germline, CDR1 is SQVTM, CDR2 ANQGSEA. The J segment lost 0 bases and the V segment lost 0 bases, leaving 4 bases of the junction unmatched. The CDR3 contains 16 residues.